The subject of this entry is one T cell receptor (beta chain). Looked up from germline, CDR1 is SNHLY and CDR2 is FYNNEI. The CDR3 runs to 14 residues. V gave up 6 bases and J gave up 0 bases, with 9 bases separating them. The data stem from a study of blood T cell repertoires in COVID-19. For the study at large: Collection of acute and convalescent COVID-19 samples took place in the United States, Italy and Spain. In each case, the material was cDNA or gDNA derived from T cells, B-cell-depleted T cells, or PBMCs.

Per the original methods: The authors estimated nucleated cell counts from reference gene primer amplification. Using immunoSEQ multiplex PCR, the repertoire was profiled, and TCRdb retains in-frame clones only, with some absent. The V and J calls and clone size are taken from that table; D and trimming were inferred from the DNA. The sample has about 160,000 clones; roughly 85% are singletons. The clonotype comes from a man between 35 and 55 years old with acute or convalescent COVID-19. The material sequenced was peripheral blood. V and J are TRBV2 and TRBJ1-5, with D perhaps TRBD1 (5 bases). The CDR3 sequence: CASSPDNSNQPQHF. The CDR3 region has the DNA TGTGCCAGCAGCCCGGACAATAGCAATCAGCCCCAGCATTTT.